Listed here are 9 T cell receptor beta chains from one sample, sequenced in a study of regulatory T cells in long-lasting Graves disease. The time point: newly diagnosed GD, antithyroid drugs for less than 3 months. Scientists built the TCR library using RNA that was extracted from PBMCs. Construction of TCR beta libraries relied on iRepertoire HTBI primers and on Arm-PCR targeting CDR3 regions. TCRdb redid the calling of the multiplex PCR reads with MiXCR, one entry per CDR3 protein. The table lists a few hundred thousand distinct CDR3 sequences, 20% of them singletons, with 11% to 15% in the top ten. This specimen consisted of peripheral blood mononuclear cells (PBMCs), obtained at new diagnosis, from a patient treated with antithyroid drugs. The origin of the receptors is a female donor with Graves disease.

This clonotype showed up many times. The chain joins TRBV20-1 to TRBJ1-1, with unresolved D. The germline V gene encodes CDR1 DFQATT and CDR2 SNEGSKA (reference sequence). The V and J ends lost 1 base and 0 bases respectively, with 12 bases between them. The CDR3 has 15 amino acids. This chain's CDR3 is CSARGLTYMNTEAFF. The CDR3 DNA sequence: TGCAGTGCTAGAGGACTCACCTACATGAACACTGAAGCTTTCTTT.

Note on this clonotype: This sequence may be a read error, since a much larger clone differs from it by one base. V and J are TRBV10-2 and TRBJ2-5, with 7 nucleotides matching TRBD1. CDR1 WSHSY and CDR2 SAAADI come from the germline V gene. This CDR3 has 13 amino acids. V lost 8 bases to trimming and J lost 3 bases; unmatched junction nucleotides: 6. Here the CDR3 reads CASASGGEETQYF. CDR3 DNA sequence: TGCGCCAGCGCGTCAGGGGGTGAAGAGACCCAGTACTTC.

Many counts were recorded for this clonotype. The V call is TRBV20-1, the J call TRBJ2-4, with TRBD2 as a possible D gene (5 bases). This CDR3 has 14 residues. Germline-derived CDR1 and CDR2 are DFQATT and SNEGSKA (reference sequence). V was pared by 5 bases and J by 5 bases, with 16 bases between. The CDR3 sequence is CSARALRRENIQYF. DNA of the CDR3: TGCAGTGCTCGGGCGTTAAGGCGGGAAAACATTCAGTACTTC.

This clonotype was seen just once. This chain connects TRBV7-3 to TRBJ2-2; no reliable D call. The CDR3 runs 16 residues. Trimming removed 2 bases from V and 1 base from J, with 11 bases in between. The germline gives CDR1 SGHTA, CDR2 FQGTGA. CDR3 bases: TGTGCCAGCAGCTTACAGCCTCCACAGAACACCGGGGAGCTGTTTTTT. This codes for CASSLQPPQNTGELFF.

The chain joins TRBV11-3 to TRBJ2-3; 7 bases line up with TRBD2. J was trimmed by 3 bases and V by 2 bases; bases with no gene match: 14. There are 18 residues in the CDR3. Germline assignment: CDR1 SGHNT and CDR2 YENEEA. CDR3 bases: TGTGCCAGCAGCTTACCCCGGGAGGCAGCAACTGAAACAGATACGCAGTATTTT. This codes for CASSLPREAATETDTQYF.

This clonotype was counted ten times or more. The CDR3, as DNA: TGTGCCAGCAGCCCCCGCCGAAACACTGAAGCTTTCTTT. Protein: CASSPRRNTEAFF. The chain has TRBV18 and TRBJ1-1; no definite D call. CDR1 and CDR2 (germline): KGHSH, LQKENI. The CDR3 spans 13 residues. The V end lost 8 bases, the J end lost 2 bases, and 12 bases lay between the germline ends.

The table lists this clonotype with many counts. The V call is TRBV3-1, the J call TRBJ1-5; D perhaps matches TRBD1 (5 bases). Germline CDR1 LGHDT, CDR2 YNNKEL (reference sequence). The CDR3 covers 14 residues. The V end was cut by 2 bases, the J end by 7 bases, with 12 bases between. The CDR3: CASSQTSRDQPQHF. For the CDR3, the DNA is TGTGCCAGCAGCCAAACGTCCAGGGACCAGCCCCAGCATTTT. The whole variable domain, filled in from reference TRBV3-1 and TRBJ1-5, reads DTAVSQTPKYLVTQMGNDKSIKCEQNLGHDTMYWYKQDSKKFLKIMFSYNNKELIINETVPNRFSPKSPDKAHLNLHINSLELGDSAVYFCASSQTSRDQPQHFGDGTRLSIL.

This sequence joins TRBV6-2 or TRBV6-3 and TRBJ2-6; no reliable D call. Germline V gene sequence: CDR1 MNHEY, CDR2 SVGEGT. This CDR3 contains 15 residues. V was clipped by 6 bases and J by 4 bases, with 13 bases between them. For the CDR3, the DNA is TGTGCCAGCAGCAGAGAACGTCGAGGGGCCAACGTCCTGACTTTC. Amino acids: CASSRERRGANVLTF.

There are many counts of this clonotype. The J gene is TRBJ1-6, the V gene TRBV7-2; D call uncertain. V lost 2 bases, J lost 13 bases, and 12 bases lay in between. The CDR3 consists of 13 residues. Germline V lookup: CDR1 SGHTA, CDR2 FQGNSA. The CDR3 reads CASSLSFGSPLHF. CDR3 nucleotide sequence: TGTGCCAGCAGCTTATCGTTCGGATCCCCCCTCCACTTT.